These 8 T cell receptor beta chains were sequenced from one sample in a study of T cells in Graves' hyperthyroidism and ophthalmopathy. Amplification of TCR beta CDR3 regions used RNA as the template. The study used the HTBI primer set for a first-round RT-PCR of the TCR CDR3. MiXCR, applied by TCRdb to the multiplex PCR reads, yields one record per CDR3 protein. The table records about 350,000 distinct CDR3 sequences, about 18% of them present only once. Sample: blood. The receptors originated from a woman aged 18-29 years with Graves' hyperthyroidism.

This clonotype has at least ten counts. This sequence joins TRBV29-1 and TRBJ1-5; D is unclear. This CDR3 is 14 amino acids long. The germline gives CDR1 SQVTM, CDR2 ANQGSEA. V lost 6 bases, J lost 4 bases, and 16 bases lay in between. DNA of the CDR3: TGCAGCGTGCGACTTACAAATAGAAATCAGCCCCAGCATTTT. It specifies CSVRLTNRNQPQHF.

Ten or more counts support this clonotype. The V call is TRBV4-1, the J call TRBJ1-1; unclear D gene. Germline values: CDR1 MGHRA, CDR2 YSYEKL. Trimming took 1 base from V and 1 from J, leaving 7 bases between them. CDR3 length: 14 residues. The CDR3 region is CASSQAKANTEAFF. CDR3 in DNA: TGCGCCAGCAGCCAAGCTAAGGCGAACACTGAAGCTTTCTTT.

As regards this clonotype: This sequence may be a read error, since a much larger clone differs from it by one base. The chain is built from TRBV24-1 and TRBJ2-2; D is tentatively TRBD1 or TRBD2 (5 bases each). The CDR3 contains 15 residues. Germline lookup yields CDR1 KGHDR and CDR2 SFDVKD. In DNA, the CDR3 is TGTGCCACCAGTAGTCAGGGCACGGACACCGGGGAGCCGTTTTTT. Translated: CATSSQGTDTGEPFF.

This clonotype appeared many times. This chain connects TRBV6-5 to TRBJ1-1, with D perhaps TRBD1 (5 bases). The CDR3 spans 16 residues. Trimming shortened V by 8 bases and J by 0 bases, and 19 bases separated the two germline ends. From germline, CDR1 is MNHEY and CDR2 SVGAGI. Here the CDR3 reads CASSPGRASVNTEAFF. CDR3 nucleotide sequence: TGTGCCAGCTCCCCAGGGAGGGCATCTGTGAACACTGAAGCTTTCTTT.

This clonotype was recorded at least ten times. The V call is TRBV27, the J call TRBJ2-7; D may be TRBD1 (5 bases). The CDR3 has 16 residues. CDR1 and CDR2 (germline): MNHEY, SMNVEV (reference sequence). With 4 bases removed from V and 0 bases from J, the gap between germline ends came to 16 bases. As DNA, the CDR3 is TGTGCCAGCAGTTCGCTTACAGGCCTACTCTCCTACGAGCAGTACTTC. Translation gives CASSSLTGLLSYEQYF.

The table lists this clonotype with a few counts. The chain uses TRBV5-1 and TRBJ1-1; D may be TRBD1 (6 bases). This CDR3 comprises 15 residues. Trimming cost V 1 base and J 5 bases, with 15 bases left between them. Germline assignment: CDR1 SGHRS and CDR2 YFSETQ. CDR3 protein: CASSLSLGAETEAFF. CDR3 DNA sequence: TGCGCCAGCAGCTTGTCGTTGGGGGCTGAAACTGAAGCTTTCTTT.

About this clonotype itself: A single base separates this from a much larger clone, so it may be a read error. CDR3: CASRSSDPNQPQDF. The CDR3 DNA follows: TGTGCCAGCAGATCCTCAGATCCCAATCAGCCCCAGGATTTT. V is TRBV12-3 or TRBV12-4 and J is TRBJ1-5; D not resolved. The CDR3 is 14 amino acids.

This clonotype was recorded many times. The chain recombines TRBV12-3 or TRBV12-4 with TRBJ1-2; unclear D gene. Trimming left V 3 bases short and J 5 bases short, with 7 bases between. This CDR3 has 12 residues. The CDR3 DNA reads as TGTGCCAGCAGTTTCGACGGTTATGGCTACACCTTC. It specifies CASSFDGYGYTF.